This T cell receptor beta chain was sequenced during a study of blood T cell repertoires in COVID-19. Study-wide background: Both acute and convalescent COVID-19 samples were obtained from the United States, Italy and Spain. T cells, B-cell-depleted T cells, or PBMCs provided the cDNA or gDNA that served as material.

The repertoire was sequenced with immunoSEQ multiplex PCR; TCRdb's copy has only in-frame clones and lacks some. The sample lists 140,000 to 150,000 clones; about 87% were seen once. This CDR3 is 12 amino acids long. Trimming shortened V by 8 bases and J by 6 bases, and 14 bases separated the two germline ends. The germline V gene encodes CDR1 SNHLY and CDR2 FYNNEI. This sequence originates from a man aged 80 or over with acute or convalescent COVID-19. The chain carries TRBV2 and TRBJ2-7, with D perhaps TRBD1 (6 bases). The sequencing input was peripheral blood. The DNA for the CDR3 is TGTGCCAGCGGCGGACAGACCGGCGAGCAGTACTTC. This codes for CASGGQTGEQYF.